This TCR beta chain derives from a study of T cells in Graves' hyperthyroidism and ophthalmopathy. About the study: Before any treatment, at initial diagnosis, peripheral blood was collected.

Comments on this clonotype: The antigen remains undetermined. This may be a read error, as it is one base from a much larger clone.

V lost 5 bases to trimming and J lost 5 bases, with 18 bases between them. This CDR3 is built from 14 residues. Germline loops: CDR1 GTSNPN, CDR2 SVGIG (reference sequence). From RNA transcripts, TCR beta CDR3 regions were amplified. Initially, a first-round RT-PCR of the TCR CDR3 employed the HTBI primer set. TCRdb re-called the multiplex PCR reads through MiXCR, storing one row per CDR3 protein. The sample lists about 600,000 distinct CDR3 sequences; 14% were seen once. Overall study findings and caveats: Before onset, ophthalmopathy was predicted by the model a median roughly 6.8 months earlier.

The TCR comes from a woman younger than 30 with Graves' ophthalmopathy. The sequenced material came from blood. The chain joins TRBV30 to TRBJ2-5; weak D call: TRBD2 (6 bases). The CDR3 DNA reads TGTGCCTGGGGCGAAGGGCGGGGCGCGGAGACCCAGTACTTC. Its translation is CAWGEGRGAETQYF.